This T cell receptor beta chain is drawn from a study of blood T cells in healthy people across ages. The V end lost 5 bases, the J end lost 3 bases, and 13 bases lay between the germline ends. The CDR3 is 14 amino acids. Germline V gene data show CDR1 as SGHTA and CDR2 as FQGNSA. Then a second PCR, running roughly 7 to 11 cycles, was carried out with a sample-barcoded 5' primer and a J-beta primer mix. TCRdb itself ran the 5' RACE reads through MiXCR, one entry per CDR3 protein. The sample has roughly 1.9 million distinct CDR3 sequences, roughly two fifths seen once. The chain joins TRBV7-2 to TRBJ1-1, with D possibly matching TRBD1 (5 bases). Sequencing was carried out using blood. This sequence was found in a human donor in good health. CDR3 region: CASSVQVGDTEAFF. CDR3 bases: TGTGCCAGCAGCGTACAGGTTGGGGACACTGAAGCTTTCTTT.